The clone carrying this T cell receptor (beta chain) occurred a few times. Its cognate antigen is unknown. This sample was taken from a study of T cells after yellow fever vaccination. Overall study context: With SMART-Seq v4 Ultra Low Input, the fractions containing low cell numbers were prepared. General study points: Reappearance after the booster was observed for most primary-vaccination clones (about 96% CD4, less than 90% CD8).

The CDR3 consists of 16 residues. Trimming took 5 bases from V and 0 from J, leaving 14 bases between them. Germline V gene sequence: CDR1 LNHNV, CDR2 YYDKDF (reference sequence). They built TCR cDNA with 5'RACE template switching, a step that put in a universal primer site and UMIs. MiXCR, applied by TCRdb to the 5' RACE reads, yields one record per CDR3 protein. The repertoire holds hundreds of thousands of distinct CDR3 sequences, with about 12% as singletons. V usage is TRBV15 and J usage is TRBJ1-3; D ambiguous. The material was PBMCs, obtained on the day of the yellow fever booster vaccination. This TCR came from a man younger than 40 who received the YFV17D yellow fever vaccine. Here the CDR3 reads CATSSPYLYSGNTIYF. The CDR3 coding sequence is TGTGCCACCAGCTCTCCCTACCTTTACTCTGGAAACACCATATATTTT.